Below are 8 T cell receptor beta chains sequenced from a single sample in a study of cytotoxic CD8 clonotypes in ibrutinib-treated CLL. Some clones are missing from TCRdb's copy, which holds only in-frame ones; the method was immunoSEQ multiplex PCR. There are some 160,000 clones in the sample; 81% occur only once, and over 2% lies in the top ten. The sequencing used PBMCs, collected after 12 months of ibrutinib treatment. The receptors originated from a human donor with chronic lymphocytic leukemia.

V and J are TRBV6-5 and TRBJ2-1; D unclear. CDR1 is MNHEY and CDR2 is SVGAGI in the germline V gene. The CDR3 runs to 11 residues. Trimming took 1 base from V and 9 from J, leaving 4 bases between them. The CDR3 loop is CASSYLGEQFF. The CDR3, as DNA: TGTGCCAGCAGTTACTTGGGTGAGCAGTTCTTC.

V is TRBV5-1 and J is TRBJ2-5; no clear D. V was shortened by 0 bases and J by 4 bases, with 7 bases between the two germline ends. This CDR3 is 13 amino acids long. Germline loops: CDR1 SGHRS, CDR2 YFSETQ. The CDR3 region is CASSLGGTETQYF. CDR3 nucleotides: TGCGCCAGCAGCTTGGGGGGTACAGAGACCCAGTACTTC.

CDR3 sequence reads: CAISDTQGTSTDTQYF. Written as DNA, the CDR3 is TGTGCCATCAGTGATACTCAGGGGACTAGCACAGATACGCAGTATTTT. V and J are TRBV10-3 and TRBJ2-3, with D possibly being TRBD1 or TRBD2 (6 bases each). Trimming cost V 3 bases and J 0 bases, with 13 bases left between them. Germline CDR1 ENHRY, CDR2 SYGVKD. The CDR3 runs 16 residues.

The chain joins TRBV5-4 to TRBJ2-3; D is perhaps TRBD2 (6 bases). The CDR3 consists of 14 residues. Per germline, CDR1 SGHNT and CDR2 YYREEE (reference sequence). V gave up 4 bases and J gave up 4 bases, with 13 bases separating them. The chain's CDR3 is CASSSGQRPDTQYF. CDR3 DNA: TGTGCCAGCAGCAGCGGGCAGCGCCCAGATACGCAGTATTTT.

This clone was detected only a few times. The rearrangement links TRBV29-1 to TRBJ2-2, with no clear D. Trimming cost V 5 bases and J 0 bases, with 13 bases left between them. CDR3 length: 15 amino acids. Germline CDR1 SQVTM, CDR2 ANQGSEA. CDR3 bases: TGCAGCGTTCGTCCGGGCCAAGCGAACACCGGGGAGCTGTTTTTT. Protein: CSVRPGQANTGELFF.

This chain links TRBV10-1 with TRBJ2-6, with D unresolved. Germline V gene data show CDR1 as WNHNN and CDR2 as SYGVQD (reference sequence). V lost 4 bases, J lost 4 bases, and 5 bases lay in between. This CDR3 contains 13 residues. The CDR3 sequence is CASSVRGANVLTF. The CDR3 bases are TGCGCCAGCAGTGTACGGGGGGCCAACGTCCTGACTTTC.

This chain uses TRBV27 with TRBJ2-3, with D perhaps TRBD1 or TRBD2 (5 bases each). This CDR3 spans 14 amino acids. Trimming pared 4 bases from V and 0 bases from J, leaving 8 bases between. CDR1 and CDR2 (germline): MNHEY, SMNVEV (reference sequence). The CDR3: CASSSRGSTDTQYF. The DNA for the CDR3 is TGTGCCAGCAGTTCCCGGGGCAGCACAGATACGCAGTATTTT.

This clone was counted once. This chain joins TRBV11-1 and TRBJ2-7; TRBD2 matches 10 bases. This CDR3 contains 15 residues. Germline CDR1 SGHAT, CDR2 FQDESV (reference sequence). Trimming took 4 bases from V and 1 from J; bases not matched to a gene: 4. CDR3 in DNA: TGTGCCAGCAGCTCGAGCGGGGGGGCTTCCTACGAGCAGTACTTC. Its translation is CASSSSGGASYEQYF.